These 30 T cell receptor beta chains were sequenced from one sample in a study of CD8+ T cells in alopecia areata. Isolated RNA was reverse transcribed into cDNA used as the sequencing template. The table came from immunoSEQ multiplex PCR; TCRdb's copy has only in-frame clones and leaves some out. The table includes 130,000 or so clones, around 49% detected once. The source was CD8+ T cells sorted from blood, collected at week 0. Every receptor here comes from a human donor with alopecia areata.

This clone was recorded a few times. This sequence joins TRBV5-1 and TRBJ2-7, with a possible D match to TRBD2 (5 bases). The CDR3 consists of 14 residues. Trimming pared 4 bases from V and 6 bases from J, leaving 17 bases between. CDR1 and CDR2 (germline): SGHRS, YFSETQ. CDR3 sequence: CASSLSGPPSEQYF. The DNA for the CDR3 is TGCGCCAGCAGCCTCAGCGGCCCACCCTCCGAGCAGTACTTC.

This clone was counted between two and nine times. The V gene is TRBV29-1, the J gene TRBJ1-4, with D hard to call. V was cut by 7 bases and J by 5 bases, with 8 bases left in between. This CDR3 is built from 11 residues. CDR1 is SQVTM and CDR2 is ANQGSEA in the germline V gene. The CDR3 sequence: CSATENEKLFF. The CDR3 nucleotides read TGCAGCGCCACCGAGAATGAAAAACTGTTTTTT. The full variable domain, rest sourced from reference TRBV29-1 and TRBJ1-4, is SAVISQKPSRDICQRGTSLTIQCQVDSQVTMMFWYRQQPGQSLTLIATANQGSEATYESGFVIDKFPISRPNLTFSTLTVSNMSPEDSSIYLCSATENEKLFFGSGTQLSVL.

The chain has TRBV7-3 and TRBJ2-1; TRBD1 matches 10 bases. V shed 4 bases, J shed 3 bases, and the junction held 3 bases outside the gene matches. Germline values: CDR1 SGHTA, CDR2 FQGTGA. This CDR3 comprises 15 residues. This CDR3 reads CASSSGTGVYNEQFF. As DNA, the CDR3 is TGTGCCAGCAGCTCCGGGACAGGGGTCTACAATGAGCAGTTCTTC. The variable domain in full, with the rest retrieved from reference TRBV7-3 and TRBJ2-1, is GAGVSQTPSNKVTEKGKYVELRCDPISGHTALYWYRQSLGQGPEFLIYFQGTGAADDSGLPNDRFFAVRPEGSVSTLKIQRTERGDSAVYLCASSSGTGVYNEQFFGPGTRLTVL.

Here the CDR3 reads CATSRADNYNEQFF. CDR3 DNA: TGTGCCACCAGCAGAGCGGACAACTACAATGAGCAGTTCTTC. The gene calls are TRBV15 and TRBJ2-1, with TRBD1 as a possible D gene (5 bases). The CDR3 runs 14 residues. The germline V gene encodes CDR1 LNHNV and CDR2 YYDKDF (reference sequence). Trimming cost V 1 base and J 3 bases, with 7 bases left between them.

This clone was observed a handful of times. The genes are TRBV2 and TRBJ2-7, with D hard to call. Germline CDR1 and CDR2: SNHLY and FYNNEI. The CDR3 has 13 residues. V lost 7 bases and J 3 bases, leaving 13 bases between the germline ends. DNA of the CDR3: TGTGCCAGCATGGGGTCTTGGGACTACGAGCAGTACTTC. Translating gives CASMGSWDYEQYF.

The J gene is TRBJ2-1, the V gene TRBV20-1; unclear D gene. CDR3 size: 11 residues. The V gene's germline CDR1 is DFQATT and CDR2 SNEGSKA (reference sequence). V dropped 3 bases and J dropped 5 bases, with 5 bases sitting between them. The DNA for the CDR3 is TGCAGTGCTAGCCGTGACAATGAGCAGTTCTTC. Translating gives CSASRDNEQFF.

CDR3 residues: CASSLMTATNYGYTF. The CDR3 nucleotides are TGTGCCAGCAGCTTAATGACAGCTACTAACTATGGCTACACCTTC. The rearrangement joins TRBV7-9 to TRBJ1-2; D perhaps matches TRBD1 (5 bases). V was clipped by 2 bases and J by 0 bases, with 10 bases between them. This CDR3 contains 15 residues. Germline V CDR1 and CDR2: SEHNR, FQNEAQ (reference sequence). The full variable domain, completed using reference TRBV7-9 and TRBJ1-2, is DTGVSQNPRHKITKRGQNVTFRCDPISEHNRLYWYRQTLGQGPEFLTYFQNEAQLEKSRLLSDRFSAERPKGSFSTLEIQRTEQGDSAMYLCASSLMTATNYGYTFGSGTRLTVV.

In this sample, this clone turned up once. CDR3 loop: CASSPPGLHYEQYF. CDR3 coding DNA: TGTGCCAGCAGTCCCCCGGGTTTGCACTACGAGCAGTACTTC. V is TRBV7-9 and J is TRBJ2-7; D is ambiguous. The germline CDR1 and CDR2 sequences are SEHNR and FQNEAQ (reference sequence). Trimming cost V 6 bases and J 3 bases, with 15 bases left between them. This CDR3 comprises 14 residues.

This clone has more than one count but fewer than ten. V gene TRBV30 combines with J gene TRBJ2-7; D is ambiguous. This CDR3 contains 13 residues. Germline loops: CDR1 GTSNPN, CDR2 SVGIG (reference sequence). V lost 1 base and J 2 bases, leaving 9 bases between the germline ends. DNA of the CDR3: TGTGCCTGGAGTGCAAAAATTCCCTACGAGCAGTACTTC. Translated, it gives CAWSAKIPYEQYF.

This clone has a handful of counts. The rearrangement joins TRBV29-1 to TRBJ2-7; D is uncertain. The germline V gene has CDR1 SQVTM and CDR2 ANQGSEA. V lost 1 base to trimming and J lost 3 bases, with 10 bases between them. There are 13 residues in the CDR3. This chain's CDR3 is CSVEATQNYEQYF. CDR3 DNA: TGCAGCGTTGAAGCGACACAAAACTACGAGCAGTACTTC.

This clone was observed a handful of times. CDR3 bases: TGTGCCAGTAGTACAGCGGGACAGAGCCACGAGCAGTACTTC. Residues: CASSTAGQSHEQYF. The rearrangement links TRBV19 to TRBJ2-7; perhaps D is TRBD1 or TRBD2 (7 bases each). Germline CDR1 is LNHDA and CDR2 is SQIVND (reference sequence). The CDR3 has 14 amino acids. Trimming removed 4 bases from V and 5 bases from J, with 15 bases in between. The full variable domain, completed using reference TRBV19 and TRBJ2-7, is DGGITQSPKYLFRKEGQNVTLSCEQNLNHDAMYWYRQDPGQGLRLIYYSQIVNDFQKGDIAEGYSVSREKKESFPLTVTSAQKNPTAFYLCASSTAGQSHEQYFGPGTRLTVT.

V and J are TRBV27 and TRBJ1-2, with 9 bases lining up with TRBD1. CDR1 and CDR2 (germline): MNHEY, SMNVEV (reference sequence). The J segment lost 6 bases and the V segment lost 6 bases, leaving 5 bases of the junction unmatched. This CDR3 is built from 13 residues. The CDR3 bases are TGTGCCAGCAGCCACAGGGGGCTGGATGGCTACACCTTC. It is translated as CASSHRGLDGYTF.

This clone was seen a few times. The chain has TRBV6-5 and TRBJ2-5; D ambiguous. V gave up 1 base and J gave up 4 bases, with 7 bases separating them. Germline lookup yields CDR1 MNHEY and CDR2 SVGAGI. The CDR3 consists of 13 residues. CDR3 loop: CASSYLSGETQYF. CDR3 coding DNA: TGTGCCAGCAGTTACTTGTCGGGAGAGACCCAGTACTTC.

As for this clone: A much larger clone lies one base from this, so it may be a read error. The chain uses TRBV7-8 and TRBJ1-5; perhaps TRBD1 as D (5 bases). This CDR3 contains 15 residues. Trimming took off 2 bases at V and 2 bases at J, with 10 bases between the two ends. Germline assignment: CDR1 SGHVS and CDR2 FQNEAQ. CDR3 nucleotide sequence: TGTGCCAGCAGCTTATGGGGGGAGGGCAATCAGCCCCAGCATTTT. As protein: CASSLWGEGNQPQHF. Using reference TRBV7-8 and TRBJ1-5 for the parts outside the CDR3, the full variable domain is GAGVSQSPRYKVAKRGQDVALRCDPISGHVSLFWYQQALGQGPEFLTYFQNEAQLDKSGLPSDRFFAERPEGSVSTLKIQRTQQEDSAVYLCASSLWGEGNQPQHFGDGTRLSIL.

This clone was seen a few times. This chain joins TRBV5-1 and TRBJ1-1, with no clear D. Germline CDR1 and CDR2: SGHRS and YFSETQ. The ends were cut back, 0 bases at V and 0 bases at J, with 6 bases in the middle. This CDR3 comprises 14 residues. This CDR3 reads CASSLEIMNTEAFF. The CDR3 DNA reads TGCGCCAGCAGCTTGGAGATTATGAACACTGAAGCTTTCTTT.

This clone was seen a few times. The J gene is TRBJ1-1, the V gene TRBV7-3, with D unclear. Germline CDR1 is SGHTA and CDR2 is FQGTGA. The CDR3 runs to 14 residues. Trimming pared 0 bases from V and 3 bases from J, leaving 8 bases between. CDR3 sequence: CASSLTHSYTEAFF. The CDR3 DNA is TGTGCCAGCAGCTTAACCCACAGTTACACTGAAGCTTTCTTT.

This sequence joins TRBV6-1 and TRBJ2-2, with 8 bases that match TRBD2. The junction had 5 bases not matched to a gene; V was cut back by 4 bases and J by 4 bases. Germline CDR1 reads MNHNS; CDR2 reads SASEGT. The CDR3 has 15 amino acids. In DNA, the CDR3 is TGTGCCAGCAGTGGGGGACTAGAAGTCACCGGGGAGCTGTTTTTT. Residues: CASSGGLEVTGELFF.

V and J are TRBV30 and TRBJ1-5; no definite D call. The CDR3 is 13 residues long. V was clipped by 3 bases and J by 4 bases, with 10 bases between them. Germline CDR1 and CDR2: GTSNPN and SVGIG (reference sequence). CDR3 sequence reads: CAWRGHLNQPQHF. The DNA for the CDR3 is TGTGCCTGGAGAGGCCACTTAAATCAGCCCCAGCATTTT. The full variable domain, its missing parts supplied by reference TRBV30 and TRBJ1-5, is SQTIHQWPATLVQPVGSPLSLECTVEGTSNPNLYWYRQAAGRGLQLLFYSVGIGQISSEVPQNLSASRPQDRQFILSSKKLLLSDSGFYLCAWRGHLNQPQHFGDGTRLSIL.

The gene calls are TRBV2 and TRBJ2-1; tentatively, D is TRBD2 (6 bases). The CDR3 consists of 14 residues. Germline V CDR1 and CDR2: SNHLY, FYNNEI. Trimming removed 9 bases from V and 0 bases from J, with 12 bases in between. CDR3 residues: CARDRGSSYNEQFF. DNA of the CDR3: TGTGCCAGAGACCGGGGGAGCTCCTACAATGAGCAGTTCTTC. The full variable domain, with the rest looked up from reference TRBV2 and TRBJ2-1, is EPEVTQTPSHQVTQMGQEVILRCVPISNHLYFYWYRQILGQKVEFLVSFYNNEISEKSEIFDDQFSVERPDGSNFTLKIRSTKLEDSAMYFCARDRGSSYNEQFFGPGTRLTVL.

The V gene is TRBV6-5, the J gene TRBJ1-1; no firm D call. CDR3 length: 16 amino acids. Germline-derived CDR1 and CDR2 are MNHEY and SVGAGI. The V and J ends lost 2 bases and 0 bases respectively, with 13 bases between them. The CDR3 is CASSYKFEGLNTEAFF. DNA of the CDR3: TGTGCCAGCAGTTACAAGTTTGAGGGATTGAACACTGAAGCTTTCTTT.

This chain joins TRBV7-2 and TRBJ2-7; TRBD1 aligns across 9 bases. Losses at the gene ends were 5 bases for V and 2 bases for J; bases not matched to a gene: 10. Germline CDR1 reads SGHTA; CDR2 reads FQGNSA. The CDR3 has 16 residues. The CDR3 nucleotides read TGTGCCAGCAGCACGTTTCCCGGGACAGGGCCCTACGAGCAGTACTTC. Protein sequence: CASSTFPGTGPYEQYF.

This clone was recorded a few times. The chain uses TRBV10-3 and TRBJ1-5; TRBD1 agrees at 9 bases. Germline CDR1 ENHRY, CDR2 SYGVKD. This CDR3 is built from 15 residues. V was pared by 10 bases and J by 3 bases, with 10 bases of the junction left unmatched. CDR3 sequence (DNA): TGTGCCACCTCCGGGGACAGGGTTACCAATCAGCCCCAGCATTTT. The encoded protein is CATSGDRVTNQPQHF.

The V call is TRBV4-1, the J call TRBJ2-7, with D unresolved. The CDR3 is 16 residues long. V was pared by 4 bases and J by 5 bases, with 21 bases between. The germline V gene encodes CDR1 MGHRA and CDR2 YSYEKL. The CDR3 is CASSPQVGIGPNEQYF. The DNA for the CDR3 is TGCGCCAGCAGCCCTCAAGTAGGCATCGGTCCCAACGAGCAGTACTTC.

This rearrangement joins TRBV5-4 to TRBJ2-5, with D perhaps assigned TRBD1 or TRBD2 (5 bases each). Germline V gives CDR1 SGHNT, CDR2 YYREEE (reference sequence). This CDR3 contains 16 residues. V lost 0 bases, J lost 4 bases, and 16 bases lay in between. DNA of the CDR3: TGTGCCAGCAGCTTGGGGGACCACATTTTGGGAGAGACCCAGTACTTC. Protein: CASSLGDHILGETQYF.

This clone has at least ten counts. In the same sample, other DNA sequences code for this CDR3. The J gene is TRBJ2-7, the V gene TRBV5-4, with 7 positions matching TRBD1. The CDR3 is 14 residues long. Germline trimming cut 4 bases from V and 4 bases from J; bases unmatched to any gene: 8. Germline V CDR1 and CDR2: SGHNT, YYREEE (reference sequence). As DNA, the CDR3 is TGTGCCAGCAGCCGAGGGACAGCTTCTTACGAGCAGTACTTC. Protein product: CASSRGTASYEQYF.

The rearrangement links TRBV14 to TRBJ2-7; D is unresolved. Germline CDR1 reads SGHDN; CDR2 reads FVKESK. The V end lost 5 bases, the J end lost 0 bases, and 2 bases lay between the germline ends. CDR3 size: 11 residues. The CDR3 reads CASSDSYEQYF. The CDR3 nucleotides read TGTGCCAGCAGCGACTCCTACGAGCAGTACTTC. Full variable domain (rest looked up from reference TRBV14 and TRBJ2-7): EAGVTQFPSHSVIEKGQTVTLRCDPISGHDNLYWYRRVMGKEIKFLLHFVKESKQDESGMPNNRFLAERTGGTYSTLKVQPAELEDSGVYFCASSDSYEQYFGPGTRLTVT.

V gene TRBV7-9 combines with J gene TRBJ1-2; 8 nucleotides line up with TRBD1. CDR3 length: 15 amino acids. The V and J ends lost 1 base and 5 bases, in that order; junction bases with no gene match: 6. From germline, CDR1 is SEHNR and CDR2 FQNEAQ (reference sequence). The CDR3 coding sequence is TGTGCCAGCAGCTTAGGAGCAGGGGGCAATTATGGCTACACCTTC. It specifies CASSLGAGGNYGYTF.

The chain joins TRBV27 to TRBJ2-5; no firm D call. Germline values: CDR1 MNHEY, CDR2 SMNVEV (reference sequence). V was pared by 3 bases and J by 5 bases, with 13 bases between. The CDR3 extends over 14 amino acids. CDR3 in amino acids: CASSFTQLGETQYF. CDR3 in DNA: TGTGCCAGCAGTTTCACACAACTTGGTGAGACCCAGTACTTC.

This clone was picked up a small number of times. The chain links TRBV7-9 to TRBJ2-2, with D possibly matching TRBD1 (6 bases). Germline lookup yields CDR1 SEHNR and CDR2 FQNEAQ (reference sequence). The CDR3 covers 15 residues. V was pared by 5 bases and J by 3 bases, with 13 bases between. The CDR3 nucleotides are TGTGCCAGCAGCCCAGTACAGGGTTACACCGGGGAGCTGTTTTTT. Translated, it gives CASSPVQGYTGELFF.

This clone was counted only a few times. This CDR3 reads CASSLDTGGSAKNIQYF. The CDR3 nucleotides are TGTGCCAGCAGCTTAGACACAGGGGGATCTGCCAAAAACATTCAGTACTTC. The V call is TRBV11-2, the J call TRBJ2-4; TRBD1 matches at 8 bases. V lost 0 bases and J lost 1; bases outside the gene matches: 5. Germline values: CDR1 SGHAT, CDR2 FQNNGV. This CDR3 is 17 amino acids long.